Below, 23 T cell receptor beta chains from the same sample are listed, as sequenced in a study of PD-L1 blockade in urothelial cancer. Sample time point: pretreatment peripheral blood. The repertoire was sequenced with immunoSEQ multiplex PCR; TCRdb's copy has only in-frame clones and lacks some. Here the sample spans some 52,000 clones, around 80% being singletons. Sequenced material: PBMCs, taken around atezolizumab (anti-PD-L1) treatment. The receptor set was obtained from a man aged 70-80 years with urothelial cancer.

This chain links TRBV5-4 with TRBJ1-2; D may be TRBD1 (5 bases). The CDR3 has 14 residues. Germline CDR1 is SGHNT and CDR2 is YYREEE (reference sequence). Trimming removed 2 bases from V and 2 bases from J, with 10 bases in between. The CDR3 nucleotides are TGTGCCAGCAGCTTTCCGGGGGGGAACTATGGCTACACCTTC. Its translation is CASSFPGGNYGYTF.

The DNA for the CDR3 is TGCGCCAGCAGCCCTGCTGAGCTAGTTGTCCACGAGCAGTACTTC. This encodes CASSPAELVVHEQYF. V is TRBV4-1 and J is TRBJ2-7; D is unresolved. This CDR3 is built from 15 residues. Germline V gene data show CDR1 as MGHRA and CDR2 as YSYEKL. V was shortened by 4 bases and J by 5 bases, with 18 bases between the two germline ends.

This chain uses TRBV7-2 with TRBJ2-7; 9 bases fit TRBD1. The germline V gene has CDR1 SGHTA and CDR2 FQGNSA. V lost 4 bases and J lost 7; bases outside the gene matches: 14. This CDR3 is 16 amino acids long. This chain's CDR3 is CASSSKGGTGSWEQYF. CDR3 DNA sequence: TGTGCCAGCAGCTCGAAGGGGGGGACAGGGAGTTGGGAGCAGTACTTC. The full variable domain, in which reference TRBV7-2 and TRBJ2-7 provide the parts outside the CDR3, is GAGVSQSPSNKVTEKGKDVELRCDPISGHTALYWYRQSLGQGLEFLIYFQGNSAPDKSGLPSDRFSAERTGGSVSTLTIQRTQQEDSAVYLCASSSKGGTGSWEQYFGPGTRLTVT.

The rearrangement links TRBV19 to TRBJ1-5; tentative D call: TRBD1 (5 bases). CDR3 length: 15 residues. The germline V gene encodes CDR1 LNHDA and CDR2 SQIVND (reference sequence). Between the trimmed V and J ends, which lost 3 bases and 3 bases, there was a span of 12 bases. As DNA, the CDR3 is TGTGCCAGTAGTATTTGGCAGGGCAACAATCAGCCCCAGCATTTT. It encodes CASSIWQGNNQPQHF.

The chain recombines TRBV2 with TRBJ2-1; 7 bases align to TRBD1. Germline CDR1 and CDR2: SNHLY and FYNNEI. With 8 bases clipped from V and 4 bases from J, the junction kept 8 bases outside the gene matches. CDR3 length: 14 residues. CDR3 sequence (DNA): TGTGCCAGCGGGAGACAGGGCGGGTACAATGAGCAGTTCTTC. Its translation: CASGRQGGYNEQFF.

The chain employs TRBV27 and TRBJ2-2, with 10 bases matching TRBD2. This CDR3 has 17 residues. V was pared by 1 base and J by 9 bases, with 11 bases of the junction left unmatched. CDR1 MNHEY and CDR2 SMNVEV come from the germline V gene (reference sequence). DNA for the CDR3: TGTGCCAGCAGTTTATTTGCCCCTAGCGGGAGTGTCAGGGAGCTGTTTTTT. This translates into CASSLFAPSGSVRELFF.

This chain links TRBV7-2 with TRBJ2-4, with 8 bases that match TRBD2. Germline CDR1 is SGHTA and CDR2 is FQGNSA. The CDR3 has 18 amino acids. J gave up 0 bases and V 5 bases, and 12 bases lay outside the gene matches. The CDR3 protein is CASSAPGGGRIAKNIQYF. The CDR3 DNA sequence: TGTGCCAGCAGCGCGCCCGGCGGGGGGCGTATAGCCAAAAACATTCAGTACTTC.

In DNA, the CDR3 is TGTGCCAGCAGCCGAACCCCAGTCCAAGAGACCCAGTACTTC. It translates to CASSRTPVQETQYF. This chain connects TRBV7-9 to TRBJ2-5; D remains ambiguous. This CDR3 region has 14 residues. V was clipped by 5 bases and J by 1 base, with 11 bases between them. Germline-derived CDR1 and CDR2 are SEHNR and FQNEAQ (reference sequence).

The V call is TRBV19, the J call TRBJ2-1; the match to TRBD2 covers 10 bases. The V gene's germline CDR1 is LNHDA and CDR2 SQIVND (reference sequence). Germline trimming cut 6 bases from V and 7 bases from J; bases unmatched to any gene: 9. The CDR3 is made up of 15 amino acids. The CDR3: CASSESSGGINEQFF. CDR3 sequence (DNA): TGTGCCAGTAGCGAATCTAGCGGGGGAATTAATGAGCAGTTCTTC.

This clone occurred once. J is TRBJ2-5 and V is TRBV5-1; tentative D call: TRBD1 (5 bases). The V end lost 3 bases, the J end lost 5 bases, and 11 bases lay between the germline ends. The CDR3 extends over 13 amino acids. Germline V CDR1 and CDR2: SGHRS, YFSETQ. The CDR3 DNA follows: TGCGCCAGCAGCTCAGCCAGGGCGGAGACCCAGTACTTC. Its protein is CASSSARAETQYF.

This clone was counted only a few times. The chain combines TRBV10-3 with TRBJ2-2; 7 positions agree with TRBD2. CDR3 length: 16 residues. The germline CDR1 and CDR2 sequences are ENHRY and SYGVKD. V shed 4 bases, J shed 1 base, and the junction held 6 bases outside the gene matches. In nucleotides, the CDR3 is TGTGCCATCAGTGTCGGCGCGGGAGTGAACACCGGGGAGCTGTTTTTT. It is translated as CAISVGAGVNTGELFF.

This clone occurred many times. The genes are TRBV4-2 and TRBJ1-2; possible D gene TRBD1, 5 bases. CDR3 length equals 16 residues. The V gene's germline CDR1 is LGHNA and CDR2 YNFKEQ. V was trimmed by 1 base and J by 4 bases, leaving 16 bases between them. The CDR3 is CASSQAPTGDLYGYTF. The CDR3 bases are TGTGCCAGCAGCCAAGCCCCCACGGGGGACCTCTATGGCTACACCTTC.

The rearrangement links TRBV10-3 to TRBJ2-2; TRBD1 matches at 7 bases. V shed 7 bases, J shed 0 bases, and the junction held 5 bases outside the gene matches. This CDR3 has 15 residues. CDR1 is ENHRY and CDR2 is SYGVKD in the germline V gene. CDR3 sequence reads: CAIKRDSANTGELFF. The DNA for the CDR3 is TGTGCCATCAAAAGGGACAGCGCGAACACCGGGGAGCTGTTTTTT.

This clone showed up many times. V is TRBV5-1 and J is TRBJ2-3, with 7 bases that match TRBD1. CDR1 is SGHRS, CDR2 YFSETQ, per germline. With V trimmed by 0 bases and J by 5 bases, 3 bases remained unmatched. This CDR3 spans 14 amino acids. The DNA for the CDR3 is TGCGCCAGCAGCTTGGGGGCAGGGGGAGATACGCAGTATTTT. It yields the protein CASSLGAGGDTQYF.

The chain has TRBV7-8 and TRBJ2-7, with TRBD2 matching 12 bases. Unmatched junction bases numbered 6, after V lost 7 bases and J lost 5 bases. This CDR3 contains 14 residues. Germline CDR1 reads SGHVS; CDR2 reads FQNEAQ. The CDR3 DNA is TGTGCCAGCACCCCGACTAGCGGGAGAGACGAGCAGTACTTC. This sequence encodes CASTPTSGRDEQYF.

The V gene is TRBV6-5, the J gene TRBJ1-5; 7 bases line up with TRBD1. Germline V gene data show CDR1 as MNHEY and CDR2 as SVGAGI. V dropped 4 bases and J dropped 3; count of bases not matched to a gene: 3. CDR3 length: 14 amino acids. The chain's CDR3 is CASSFGQDNQPQHF. CDR3 coding DNA: TGTGCCAGCAGTTTCGGACAGGACAATCAGCCCCAGCATTTT.

The chain is built from TRBV5-6 and TRBJ2-7, with TRBD2 matching 7 bases. This CDR3 is 15 amino acids long. The germline gives CDR1 SGHDT, CDR2 YYEEEE. With 6 bases clipped from V and 0 bases from J, the junction kept 9 bases outside the gene matches. In nucleotides, the CDR3 is TGTGCCAGCACTGCGGGGGTCTCAAGCTCCTACGAGCAGTACTTC. Translated: CASTAGVSSSYEQYF.

The J gene is TRBJ2-7, the V gene TRBV11-3, with D maybe TRBD2 (5 bases). Per the germline V gene, CDR1 is SGHNT and CDR2 is YENEEA. The CDR3 runs to 15 residues. The V end was cut by 3 bases, the J end by 0 bases, with 12 bases between. In nucleotides, the CDR3 is TGTGCCAGCAGCTTTTCGAGGGAGCCCTCCTACGAGCAGTACTTC. It specifies CASSFSREPSYEQYF. The entire variable domain, with the rest obtained from reference TRBV11-3 and TRBJ2-7, is as follows: EAGVVQSPRYKIIEKKQPVAFWCNPISGHNTLYWYLQNLGQGPELLIRYENEEAVDDSQLPKDRFSAERLKGVDSTLKIQPAELGDSAVYLCASSFSREPSYEQYFGPGTRLTVT.

The chain joins TRBV19 to TRBJ2-7, with 8 bases identical to TRBD1. From germline, CDR1 is LNHDA and CDR2 SQIVND (reference sequence). Germline trimming cut 5 bases from V and 3 bases from J; bases unmatched to any gene: 6. CDR3 length: 14 amino acids. The CDR3 sequence: CASSASDRVYEQYF. CDR3 DNA: TGTGCCAGTAGTGCCTCGGACAGGGTCTACGAGCAGTACTTC.

V is TRBV7-9 and J is TRBJ1-1, with D uncertain. This CDR3 has 13 amino acids. V was shortened by 3 bases and J by 5 bases, with 10 bases between the two germline ends. Germline V gene sequence: CDR1 SEHNR, CDR2 FQNEAQ (reference sequence). CDR3 in amino acids: CASSFQRRTEAFF. CDR3 coding DNA: TGTGCCAGCAGCTTCCAGAGGAGGACTGAAGCTTTCTTT.

This chain joins TRBV9 and TRBJ2-4; 11 positions match TRBD1. The germline V gene has CDR1 SGDLS and CDR2 YYNGEE. The CDR3 runs 16 residues. J was trimmed by 8 bases and V by 0 bases; bases with no gene match: 7. The CDR3 bases are TGTGCCAGCAGCGTAGAGTGGACAGGGGGCCGGGACATTCAGTACTTC. It encodes CASSVEWTGGRDIQYF. Filled out from reference TRBV9 and TRBJ2-4, the complete variable domain reads DSGVTQTPKHLITATGQRVTLRCSPRSGDLSVYWYQQSLDQGLQFLIQYYNGEERAKGNILERFSAQQFPDLHSELNLSSLELGDSALYFCASSVEWTGGRDIQYFGAGTRLSVL.

This chain uses TRBV4-2 with TRBJ1-1, with D tentatively TRBD1 (5 bases). Trimming took 2 bases from V and 4 from J, leaving 17 bases between them. Looked up from germline, CDR1 is LGHNA and CDR2 is YNFKEQ. This CDR3 region has 16 residues. The CDR3 region is CASSQPLRGEGTEAFF. As DNA, the CDR3 is TGTGCCAGCAGCCAACCGCTTCGGGGGGAGGGCACTGAAGCTTTCTTT.

This clone came up many times. The rearrangement joins TRBV5-1 to TRBJ2-7, with 7 positions matching TRBD2. The CDR3 has 16 residues. The trim removed 0 bases at V and 2 bases at J, leaving 8 bases unmatched. CDR1 is SGHRS and CDR2 is YFSETQ in the germline V gene. CDR3 protein: CASSLVAGEGAYEQYF. DNA for the CDR3: TGCGCCAGCAGCTTGGTTGCGGGGGAAGGGGCCTACGAGCAGTACTTC.